This entry concerns a single T cell receptor beta chain. What antigen it recognizes has not been identified. Base-call qualities are not available, and no considerably larger clone is one nucleotide away. This sample was included in a study of PD-1 blockade in classical Hodgkin lymphoma (TCRdb year 2020). Looking at the study overall: Nivolumab dosing was 3 mg/kg intravenously every 2 weeks, continuing until either disease progression or unacceptable toxicity. A peripheral blood immune signature of response to PD-1 blockade in classical Hodgkin lymphoma was defined using TCR beta sequencing and CyTOF.

Study-level results and caveats: CD4+ but not CD8+ TCR diversity rose significantly by C4D1 (p=0.0027 vs p=0.16), most apparent in complete responders (p=0.02). Patients starting nivolumab less than 1 year after ASCT had lower diversity and were excluded from later analyses to avoid confounding by immune reconstitution. Trial patients achieving complete response had baseline diversity similar to newly diagnosed patients, whereas partial responders and progressors had significantly lower diversity. Newly diagnosed patients were reported to have lower baseline TCR diversity than healthy donors, and relapsed/refractory patients were reported to have lower baseline TCR diversity still. The study was restricted to a single clinical trial cohort, and the causes of repertoire differences, possibly disease activity or prior therapy, were left undefined.

The sample's time point, from its label and the paper: cycle 4 day 1 (C4D1), after 6 weeks of nivolumab. Every trial patient had relapsed after autologous stem cell transplantation, and cohorts A, B and C differed in prior brentuximab vedotin exposure. The trial cohort included 45 to 65 patients with relapsed/refractory classical Hodgkin lymphoma, and each patient had a best overall response of complete response, partial response or progressive disease. Single-agent nivolumab was administered to trial patients in the multi-cohort phase II CheckMate 205 trial. An independent review committee assessed best overall response by applying the 2007 International Working Group response criteria. Trial PBMCs were obtained immediately prior to nivolumab initiation (C1D1) and on therapy at cycle 2 day 1 and cycle 4 day 1. Peripheral blood was collected in 8 mL Vacutainer Cell Preparation Tubes, from which PBMCs were isolated by centrifugation and then cryopreserved.

The Qiagen DNeasy kit was used to extract genomic DNA both from unsorted PBMCs and from the negatively selected CD4+ and CD8+ fractions. TCR beta CDR3 regions were amplified by immunoSEQ multiplex PCR using primers annealing to V and J segments. A synthetic immune receptor repertoire was used to minimize amplification bias, and any residual bias was removed computationally once sequencing was done. Regarding the original processing steps: Custom Python scripts were used to quantify repertoire diversity as the Shannon entropy index. Unsorted, CD4+ and CD8+ repertoires were analyzed separately, except for combined analyses in which CD4+ and CD8+ sequences were merged in silico. Clonal expansion was defined as a frequency increase of at least 2-fold after treatment compared with C1D1, and clones undetected at baseline were assigned a pseudocount of 0.5. Clones with 0 or 1 copy at C1D1 were classified as singleton clones, and clones with 2 or more copies were classified as non-singleton clones. Clones expanded in unsorted samples were annotated as CD4+, CD8+ or unknown by matching protein sequences in sorted samples from the same patient. Wilcoxon tests on paired samples were used to test diversity changes from C1D1 to C4D1. Imported from immuneACCESS, the table was reduced by TCRdb to in-frame sequences with V and J called. These copies leave out some clones; in studies compared against another copy, an unresolved V gene accounts for under half, and the cause of the remainder is not known. V, J and clone size are taken as reported in that table, and D and trimming were inferred from the DNA itself. Within this sample are nearly 50,000 clones, with around four fifths of them counted one time only. Roughly 12% of the sample goes to the ten largest clones.

V is reduced by 3 bases and J by 1 base, leaving a spacing of 14 bases between them. The CDR3 holds 15 amino acids from the cysteine to the phenylalanine. Only the CDR3 DNA is retained, 45 bases long and in frame from the first base. Taken from the germline V gene, the CDR1 and CDR2 loops are SGHRS and YFSETQ. Here the sequenced sample was peripheral blood mononuclear cells (PBMCs), taken before the fourth cycle of nivolumab. This TCR came from a human donor with classical Hodgkin lymphoma. The sequence is built from TRBV5-1 and TRBJ2-7; the D segment could be TRBD1, given 6 matching bases. Here the CDR3 is given as CASSYQQGRSYEQYF. The DNA sequence is TGCGCCAGCAGCTACCAACAGGGTCGGTCCTACGAGCAGTACTTC.